One sample yielded the 28 T cell receptor beta chains listed below, sequenced in a study of blood T cell repertoires in COVID-19. The table came from immunoSEQ multiplex PCR; TCRdb's copy has only in-frame clones and leaves some out. The data hold tens of thousands of clones, with 60% to 80% observed a single time. Sequencing was performed on peripheral blood. All receptors come from a man aged 65 to 85 with active or convalescent COVID-19.

This chain connects TRBV2 to TRBJ2-1; 7 bases are a match to TRBD1. The CDR3 is 15 residues long. V shed 2 bases, J shed 7 bases, and the junction held 8 bases outside the gene matches. The germline V gene has CDR1 SNHLY and CDR2 FYNNEI. CDR3 amino acids: CASSETGAGFNEQFF. For the CDR3, the DNA is TGTGCCAGCAGTGAAACAGGGGCTGGGTTTAATGAGCAGTTCTTC.

This chain links TRBV27 with TRBJ2-7; TRBD1 matches at 7 bases. The CDR3 totals 12 residues. CDR1 and CDR2 from the germline V gene are MNHEY and SMNVEV (reference sequence). V shed 0 bases and J 7 bases; nucleotides not matched to a gene: 0. The chain's CDR3 is CASSLSRGEQYF. The CDR3 nucleotides read TGTGCCAGCAGTTTATCCAGGGGGGAGCAGTACTTC.

The chain links TRBV5-1 to TRBJ2-3, with 7 bases matching TRBD1. This CDR3 comprises 14 residues. With 4 bases clipped from V and 5 bases from J, the junction kept 7 bases outside the gene matches. CDR1 and CDR2 (germline): SGHRS, YFSETQ. The CDR3 loop reads CASSAGQVKDTQYF. For the CDR3, the DNA is TGCGCCAGCAGCGCCGGACAGGTTAAAGATACGCAGTATTTT.

This chain links TRBV27 with TRBJ2-7; the D gene is possibly TRBD2 (6 bases). The germline V and J ends were trimmed by 6 bases and 6 bases, with 15 bases remaining between them. The germline CDR1 and CDR2 sequences are MNHEY and SMNVEV (reference sequence). This CDR3 is 13 amino acids long. CDR3 protein: CASRETSWGEQYF. In DNA, the CDR3 is TGTGCCAGCAGAGAGACTAGTTGGGGCGAGCAGTACTTC.

This clone was seen a few times. The chain has TRBV11-2 and TRBJ1-1; D is uncertain. The V end lost 5 bases, the J end lost 3 bases, and 16 bases lay between the germline ends. The CDR3 runs 15 residues. Looked up from germline, CDR1 is SGHAT and CDR2 is FQNNGV. CDR3 in amino acids: CASSPSPDSYTEAFF. The CDR3 DNA reads TGTGCCAGCAGCCCCTCTCCCGACTCCTACACTGAAGCTTTCTTT.

A few counts support this clone. This chain connects TRBV5-1 to TRBJ1-3, with D perhaps matching TRBD1 (5 bases). Germline CDR1 is SGHRS and CDR2 is YFSETQ. The CDR3 covers 15 residues. V was clipped by 4 bases and J by 4 bases, with 15 bases between them. The CDR3 loop is CASSTGAAGGNTIYF. CDR3 bases: TGCGCCAGCAGCACAGGTGCGGCGGGGGGAAACACCATATATTTT.

The V call is TRBV12-3 or TRBV12-4, the J call TRBJ1-3, with 7 bases matching TRBD1. Trimming at V came to 5 bases and at J to 8 bases, leaving 3 bases not matched to a gene. The CDR3 loop spans 12 amino acids. The CDR3 DNA reads as TGTGCCAGCAGTACAGGGGTTGACACCATATATTTT. This translates into CASSTGVDTIYF.

This rearrangement joins TRBV24-1 to TRBJ2-3; no firm D call. Trimming shortened V by 4 bases and J by 7 bases, and 5 bases separated the two germline ends. This CDR3 has 11 residues. CDR1 KGHDR and CDR2 SFDVKD come from the germline V gene. In DNA form, the CDR3 reads TGTGCCACCAGTGAAGAGAATACGCAGTATTTT. Its translation: CATSEENTQYF.

V is TRBV27 and J is TRBJ1-2, with D unclear. Trimming pared 6 bases from V and 4 bases from J, leaving 15 bases between. Germline lookup yields CDR1 MNHEY and CDR2 SMNVEV (reference sequence). The CDR3 extends over 14 amino acids. CDR3 in DNA: TGTGCCAGCAGCCCAAATCCGGTCGGCTATGGCTACACCTTC. This codes for CASSPNPVGYGYTF.

The chain is built from TRBV29-1 and TRBJ1-1; D gene ambiguous. CDR1 and CDR2 from the germline V gene are SQVTM and ANQGSEA. The CDR3 consists of 10 residues. Trimming removed 6 bases at V and 6 bases at J, with 8 bases between. The DNA for the CDR3 is TGCAGCGTCTTCGTATCTGAAGCTTTCTTT. Translating gives CSVFVSEAFF.

Ten or more counts support this clone. The chain uses TRBV12-3 or TRBV12-4 and TRBJ2-5; TRBD1 matches 7 bases. The V gene end was trimmed by 7 bases and the J gene end by 2 bases; junction bases not matched to a gene: 4. This CDR3 comprises 13 residues. DNA of the CDR3: TGTGCCAGCACCACGGACAGGCAAGAGACCCAGTACTTC. This gives the protein CASTTDRQETQYF.

This clone was seen only once. V is TRBV5-1 and J is TRBJ1-3; D possibly corresponds to TRBD1 (5 bases). Germline CDR1 SGHRS, CDR2 YFSETQ. This CDR3 is built from 15 residues. The V end lost 1 base, the J end lost 3 bases, and 11 bases lay between the germline ends. CDR3: CASSLQSGLGNTIYF. For the CDR3, the DNA is TGCGCCAGCAGCTTGCAGTCAGGGCTTGGAAACACCATATATTTT.

The rearrangement uses TRBV4-2 and TRBJ1-4; 9 bases fit TRBD1. The germline gives CDR1 LGHNA, CDR2 YNFKEQ. The V and J ends lost 5 bases and 4 bases, in that order; junction bases with no gene match: 5. This CDR3 has 15 amino acids. CDR3: CASSARDRDNEKLFF. CDR3 DNA sequence: TGTGCCAGCAGCGCCCGGGACAGGGATAATGAAAAACTGTTTTTT.

The V call is TRBV28, the J call TRBJ2-1; a possible D gene is TRBD1 (5 bases). This CDR3 is built from 14 residues. Germline V gives CDR1 MDHEN, CDR2 SYDVKM. Deletions cut 8 bases from V and 1 base from J, with 12 bases between. The CDR3 loop reads CASEYRNSYNEQFF. CDR3 DNA: TGTGCCAGCGAATACAGGAATTCCTACAATGAGCAGTTCTTC.

The V call is TRBV9, the J call TRBJ2-6; 9 nucleotides line up with TRBD1. Germline V gene sequence: CDR1 SGDLS, CDR2 YYNGEE. The CDR3 sequence is 15 residues long. The trim removed 3 bases at V and 2 bases at J, leaving 0 bases unmatched. The CDR3 loop reads CASSGQGAGANVLTF. In nucleotides, the CDR3 is TGTGCCAGCAGCGGACAGGGGGCTGGGGCCAACGTCCTGACTTTC.

The V call is TRBV6-5, the J call TRBJ1-2; D perhaps matches TRBD1 (5 bases). The V end lost 7 bases, the J end lost 10 bases, and 19 bases lay between the germline ends. CDR1 is MNHEY and CDR2 is SVGAGI in the germline V gene. This CDR3 has 13 residues. The CDR3 sequence: CASIPGQGINYTF. The DNA for the CDR3 is TGTGCCAGCATCCCCGGGCAGGGAATCAACTACACCTTC.

This chain connects TRBV6-5 to TRBJ1-1; 8 bases are a match to TRBD1. CDR1 MNHEY and CDR2 SVGAGI come from the germline V gene. With V trimmed by 9 bases and J by 4 bases, 10 bases remained unmatched. This CDR3 region has 14 residues. The CDR3 protein is CASINRQGITEAFF. CDR3 coding DNA: TGTGCCAGTATAAATCGACAGGGGATCACTGAAGCTTTCTTT.

V usage is TRBV7-9 and J usage is TRBJ2-2; TRBD1 agrees at 10 bases. J gave up 7 bases and V 4 bases, and 6 bases lay outside the gene matches. Germline values: CDR1 SEHNR, CDR2 FQNEAQ (reference sequence). The CDR3 covers 15 residues. In DNA form, the CDR3 reads TGTGCCAGCAGCTCGACAGGGGGCAACGTCGGGGAGCTGTTTTTT. As protein: CASSSTGGNVGELFF. Full variable domain (missing parts from reference TRBV7-9 and TRBJ2-2): DTGVSQNPRHKITKRGQNVTFRCDPISEHNRLYWYRQTLGQGPEFLTYFQNEAQLEKSRLLSDRFSAERPKGSFSTLEIQRTEQGDSAMYLCASSSTGGNVGELFFGEGSRLTVL.

The rearrangement joins TRBV2 to TRBJ1-4, with 7 bases that match TRBD1. CDR1 and CDR2 (germline): SNHLY, FYNNEI. The trim removed 3 bases at V and 7 bases at J, leaving 8 bases unmatched. The CDR3 covers 15 residues. The CDR3: CASSELGGGGEKLFF. The CDR3 nucleotides read TGTGCCAGCAGTGAGTTAGGAGGGGGCGGTGAAAAACTGTTTTTT.

The CDR3, as DNA: TGCGCCAGCAGCCAGGGTCCTAGCGGGGGGGCCATAAACGAGCAGTACTTC. It translates to CASSQGPSGGAINEQYF. V usage is TRBV5-1 and J usage is TRBJ2-7, with 12 bases aligning to TRBD2. V lost 4 bases to trimming and J lost 5 bases; unmatched junction nucleotides: 13. Germline V gene data show CDR1 as SGHRS and CDR2 as YFSETQ. CDR3 length equals 17 residues.

The chain employs TRBV9 and TRBJ2-5, with TRBD2 matching 9 bases. CDR1 and CDR2 (germline): SGDLS, YYNGEE. The CDR3 consists of 16 residues. With 0 bases clipped from V and 4 bases from J, the junction kept 7 bases outside the gene matches. CDR3 loop: CASSVGASGEPETQYF. CDR3 nucleotides: TGTGCCAGCAGCGTAGGGGCTAGCGGGGAGCCAGAGACCCAGTACTTC. Filled out from reference TRBV9 and TRBJ2-5, the complete variable domain reads DSGVTQTPKHLITATGQRVTLRCSPRSGDLSVYWYQQSLDQGLQFLIQYYNGEERAKGNILERFSAQQFPDLHSELNLSSLELGDSALYFCASSVGASGEPETQYFGPGTRLLVL.

The DNA of the CDR3 is TGTGCCAGCAGCCAAGAAGGGGCGCAGGGTTGGAGGGTTACAGATACGCAGTATTTT. Its protein is CASSQEGAQGWRVTDTQYF. The chain is built from TRBV3-1 (or the pseudogene TRBV3-2) and TRBJ2-3; weak D call: TRBD2 (6 bases). Germline CDR1 and CDR2: LGHDT and YNNKEL (reference sequence). CDR3 length: 19 amino acids. V was clipped by 0 bases and J by 3 bases, with 22 bases between them.

There are a few counts of this clone. V usage is TRBV5-6 and J usage is TRBJ1-2; no definite D call. V shed 2 bases and J shed 4 bases, with 15 bases lying between them. There are 15 residues in the CDR3. The germline V gene has CDR1 SGHDT and CDR2 YYEEEE. DNA of the CDR3: TGTGCCAGCAGCTTAAGTAAGGGAGGCCCCTATGGCTACACCTTC. It codes for CASSLSKGGPYGYTF. Looking up the rest from reference TRBV5-6 and TRBJ1-2 gives the full variable domain: DAGVTQSPTHLIKTRGQQVTLRCSPKSGHDTVSWYQQALGQGPQFIFQYYEEEERQRGNFPDRFSGHQFPNYSSELNVNALLLGDSALYLCASSLSKGGPYGYTFGSGTRLTVV.

V is TRBV2 and J is TRBJ2-7, with 10 bases lining up with TRBD1. The CDR3 length is 15 residues. Unmatched junction bases numbered 10, after V lost 6 bases and J lost 5 bases. Germline V gene data show CDR1 as SNHLY and CDR2 as FYNNEI. Here the CDR3 DNA reads TGTGCCAGCAGATGGAGGGGGACAGGGGTGGACGAGCAGTACTTC. Its protein product is CASRWRGTGVDEQYF.

The chain carries TRBV28 and TRBJ2-2, with 7 bases identical to TRBD1. There are 17 residues in the CDR3. Germline CDR1 reads MDHEN; CDR2 reads SYDVKM. The V and J ends lost 6 bases and 3 bases, in that order; junction bases with no gene match: 13. The CDR3 loop is CASRPYDRARDTGELFF. Written as DNA, the CDR3 is TGTGCCAGCAGACCCTATGACAGGGCTCGGGACACCGGGGAGCTGTTTTTT. Supplemented by reference TRBV28 and TRBJ2-2, the full variable domain reads DVKVTQSSRYLVKRTGEKVFLECVQDMDHENMFWYRQDPGLGLRLIYFSYDVKMKEKGDIPEGYSVSREKKERFSLILESASTNQTSMYLCASRPYDRARDTGELFFGEGSRLTVL.

The chain couples TRBV7-9 to TRBJ1-1; TRBD1 aligns across 11 bases. The CDR3 sequence is 18 residues long. Germline lookup yields CDR1 SEHNR and CDR2 FQNEAQ (reference sequence). The junction had 15 bases not matched to a gene; V was cut back by 3 bases and J by 6 bases. Here the CDR3 DNA reads TGTGCCAGCAGCTTCTCCGGGACAGGGGGTAGTGGGATCGCTGAAGCTTTCTTT. Its protein product is CASSFSGTGGSGIAEAFF. The full variable domain, its missing parts supplied by reference TRBV7-9 and TRBJ1-1, is DTGVSQNPRHKITKRGQNVTFRCDPISEHNRLYWYRQTLGQGPEFLTYFQNEAQLEKSRLLSDRFSAERPKGSFSTLEIQRTEQGDSAMYLCASSFSGTGGSGIAEAFFGQGTRLTVV.

This chain links TRBV24-1 with TRBJ1-5; perhaps TRBD1 as D (6 bases). Germline CDR1 and CDR2: KGHDR and SFDVKD. V was shortened by 5 bases and J by 5 bases, with 15 bases between the two germline ends. The CDR3 runs to 15 residues. The CDR3 loop reads CATSVQGEGDQPQHF. The CDR3 region has the DNA TGTGCCACCAGTGTACAGGGCGAAGGGGATCAGCCCCAGCATTTT.

The chain uses TRBV6-2 or TRBV6-3 and TRBJ2-4; 10 nucleotides match TRBD2. V shed 2 bases and J 7 bases; nucleotides not matched to a gene: 14. The CDR3 sequence is 18 residues long. The germline V gene has CDR1 MNHEY and CDR2 SVGEGT. In DNA form, the CDR3 reads TGTGCCAGCAGTTACCCGACGCAGGGCAGCGGGGGGGGGAACATTCAGTACTTC. Residues: CASSYPTQGSGGGNIQYF.